This TCR delta chain was sequenced for a study of fetal and pediatric gammadelta thymocytes (dated by TCRdb to 2022 to 2024). About the study as a whole: Previously published data and newly generated, unpublished data were combined in the bulk gammadelta thymocyte repertoires, which were used to strengthen a single-cell study of gammadelta thymocyte development. The set of bulk gammadelta thymocyte repertoires included roughly ten subjects in total: 3 fetal thymus donors and 7 pediatric thymus donors. Bulk gammadelta thymocyte repertoires combined previously published data (refs 27,28) with unpublished data. To increase subject numbers and strengthen the CDR3 publicity analysis, bulk TCR repertoire data were added.

As a fraction of the sample, this clone is large (0.1 to 1%). What antigen it recognizes has not been identified. No qualities accompany the bases; no much larger clone lies one base away. From a lookup of the germline V gene, CDR1 and CDR2 are TSWWSYY and QGS. The cysteine opens and the phenylalanine closes a CDR3 of 21 amino acids. This entry keeps only the CDR3 DNA: 63 bases, framed from base 1. Trimmed from V: 1 base; trimmed from J: 0 bases; junction bases lacking a gene match: 15. Sequencing took place on an Illumina MiSeq. The paper's processing steps were these. To analyze publicity, the Vgamma9Vdelta2 and nonVgamma9Vdelta2 bulk CDR3 files from each subject were merged so that every subject had one combined repertoire. Using base R and dplyr, CDR3 publicity was scored on a scale from 0 to 19 by checking each amino acid sequence across 9 single-cell datasets and 10 bulk repertoires. TCRdb reran clone calling on the public reads with CATT; rows sharing one DNA sequence were then combined. The V and J calls come from TCRdb's annotation, not from the publication. The sample includes around 2,000 delta-chain clones, with approximately 26% observed a single time. The ten most abundant clones make up under 5% of the sample.

Staining of thymocytes was performed with Zombie NIR viability dye and with antibodies against CD3 (UCHT1), TCRgammadelta (11F2), TCRVgamma9 (IMMU360) and TCRVdelta2 (IMMU389). From human fetal and pediatric thymuses, sorted Vgamma9Vdelta2 and nonVgamma9Vdelta2 gammadelta thymocytes were used to generate bulk TRD and TRG CDR3 repertoires separately. In Belgium, pediatric thymus tissue was obtained from children undergoing cardiac surgery. The ages of the pediatric thymus donors in the study ranged between roughly 1 and 12 years. Thymic cell suspensions from fetal and post-natal thymuses were prepared as previously described. NonVgamma9Vdelta2 thymocytes were sorted as CD3+ gammadeltaTCR+ cells lacking the Vgamma9+Vdelta2+ phenotype. Cells were sorted on a FACS Aria III cell sorter (BD Biosciences). Here is what the overall study found, with its caveats: Fetal gammadelta thymocyte repertoires were previously reported to be enriched for TRDV2, TRGV8 and TRGV9 usage, low N additions and public CDR3s compared with post-natal repertoires.

Rearrangement joined TRDV1 to TRDJ1, with 12 middle bases fitting TRDD3. This receptor was identified in a child who underwent cardiac surgery and was recorded as healthy. Sequencing was performed on non-Vgamma9Vdelta2 gamma-delta T cells from the thymus. In the paper's terms, the cell subset or site label means: CD3+gammadeltaTCR+ thymocytes not co-expressing Vgamma9 and Vdelta2. The CDR3 corresponds to CALGEPVLLGDTQGYTDKLIF. The DNA reads TGTGCTCTTGGGGAACCCGTTCTACTGGGGGATACTCAGGGGTACACCGATAAACTCATCTTT.